Below, one TCR beta chain is given with its context. Its antigen is as yet unknown. The sample belongs to a study of CD8 T cells in ankylosing spondylitis. One entry per CDR3 protein, called by TCRdb with MiXCR from the 5' RACE reads. The sample carries 500,000 to 550,000 distinct CDR3 sequences, more than 9.5% recorded once. Points from the study as a whole: What appeared characteristic of ankylosing spondylitis blood was a TCR beta motif of 7 or 8 highly homologous variants.

Germline V gives CDR1 KGHSH, CDR2 LQKENI. The CDR3 is 17 amino acids. Trimming stripped 1 base from V and 0 bases from J, with 12 bases between. The source material was blood, either unsorted or a sorted T cell fraction (not recorded which). The chain joins TRBV18 to TRBJ2-2; tentative D call: TRBD2 (6 bases). The receptor's source is a male donor with ankylosing spondylitis. CDR3 region: CASSPHAGNANTGELFF. DNA of the CDR3: TGTGCCAGCTCACCACATGCGGGGAACGCGAACACCGGGGAGCTGTTTTTT.